Shown below are 19 T cell receptor beta chains from a single sample sequenced in a study of T cells in Graves' hyperthyroidism and ophthalmopathy (dated by TCRdb to between 2018 and 2021). The library was prepared using multiplex PCR. The sequencing machine was an Illumina HiSeq 2000. The TCR beta CDR3 regions were amplified from the RNA transcripts. The TCR CDR3 was subjected to a first round of RT-PCR using the HTBI primer set and the Qiagen OneStep RT-PCR kit. TCRdb passed the public sequencing reads through fastp at Q25 and MiXCR, retaining productive beta sequences. Every entry covers one CDR3 protein and lists the most common genes and DNA from its rows. The sample table contains fewer than 300,000 distinct CDR3 sequences; only one count was recorded for approximately 26% of them. The ten largest make up around 28% of the sample. Sequenced sample: blood. The receptors were sampled from a man aged 35 to 55 with Graves' hyperthyroidism that later progressed to Graves' ophthalmopathy.

The table lists this clonotype with many counts. J is TRBJ2-7 and V is TRBV12-3 or TRBV12-4; D uncertain. V lost 1 base, J lost 0 bases, and 4 bases lay in between. This CDR3 is built from 13 residues. The chain's CDR3 is CASSLDPSYEQYF. Here the CDR3 DNA reads TGTGCCAGCAGTTTAGACCCCTCCTACGAGCAGTACTTC.

This clonotype was seen repeatedly, ten times or more. The chain combines TRBV10-3 with TRBJ2-5, with 14 bases fitting TRBD2. The CDR3 sequence is 16 residues long. The germline CDR1 and CDR2 sequences are ENHRY and SYGVKD. V shed 2 bases, J shed 2 bases, and the junction held 1 base outside the gene matches. CDR3 sequence (DNA): TGTGCCATCAGTGAGAGACTAGCGGGAGGGCAAGAGACCCAGTACTTC. Translation gives CAISERLAGGQETQYF.

At least ten counts were recorded for this clonotype. This chain links TRBV19 with TRBJ2-1, with TRBD2 matching over 8 bases. Germline CDR1 reads LNHDA; CDR2 reads SQIVND (reference sequence). CDR3 length: 13 amino acids. Trimming cost V 6 bases and J 10 bases; bases outside gene matches: 8. In DNA, the CDR3 is TGTGCCAGTAGCCGGGGGGGGCCGGAGGAGCAGTTCTTC. The encoded protein is CASSRGGPEEQFF.

This clonotype was counted at least ten times. The CDR3 protein is CASSINPFMNTEAFF. The CDR3 nucleotides are TGTGCCAGTAGTATCAATCCGTTTATGAACACTGAAGCTTTCTTT. V gene TRBV19 combines with J gene TRBJ1-1; D is unclear. Trimming left V 3 bases short and J 0 bases short, with 11 bases between. The CDR3 runs 15 residues. Germline V gives CDR1 LNHDA, CDR2 SQIVND (reference sequence).

This clonotype showed up many times. The J gene is TRBJ2-5, the V gene TRBV20-1; weak D call: TRBD2 (6 bases). V was pared by 7 bases and J by 1 base, with 10 bases between. CDR3 length: 12 residues. Germline V gene sequence: CDR1 DFQATT, CDR2 SNEGSKA (reference sequence). The CDR3 region has the DNA TGCAGTGTATTCGGGGGCCAAGAGACCCAGTACTTC. Its protein product is CSVFGGQETQYF.

A few counts support this clonotype. This chain uses TRBV6-2 or TRBV6-3 with TRBJ2-7, with 16 nucleotides matching TRBD2. After removal of 5 bases from V and 5 bases from J, the junction contained 6 bases not matched to a gene. The germline V gene has CDR1 MNHEY and CDR2 SVGEGT. This CDR3 comprises 16 residues. CDR3 DNA: TGTGCCAGCAGTCACCCCGGGACTAGCGGGAGGGACGAGCAGTACTTC. This sequence encodes CASSHPGTSGRDEQYF.

The rearrangement joins TRBV20-1 to TRBJ1-1; possibly TRBD1 for D (5 bases). CDR1 is DFQATT and CDR2 is SNEGSKA in the germline V gene (reference sequence). Trimming left V 3 bases short and J 0 bases short, with 11 bases between. The CDR3 extends over 14 amino acids. CDR3 loop: CSARTTAMNTEAFF. DNA for the CDR3: TGCAGTGCTAGGACGACAGCAATGAACACTGAAGCTTTCTTT.

This clonotype was seen at least ten times. The chain couples TRBV10-3 to TRBJ2-6; a possible D gene is TRBD1 (5 bases). V lost 5 bases and J lost 5, with 16 bases in between. Germline CDR1 is ENHRY and CDR2 is SYGVKD. The CDR3 loop spans 16 amino acids. The CDR3 DNA reads TGTGCCATCAGTCCCCACGGAGACAGTTGGGCCAACGTCCTGACTTTC. Translated: CAISPHGDSWANVLTF.

This clonotype was recorded at least ten times. Possible read error: a much larger clone is one base away. This chain connects TRBV6-5 to TRBJ2-5, with D perhaps being TRBD1 or TRBD2 (5 bases each). Germline V lookup: CDR1 MNHEY, CDR2 SVGAGI. The CDR3 extends over 15 amino acids. CDR3 in amino acids: CTSSWGSGPGETQYF. In nucleotides, the CDR3 is TGTACCAGCAGTTGGGGGAGTGGGCCCGGGGAGACCCAGTACTTC.

The chain recombines TRBV29-1 with TRBJ2-7; D is unclear. Germline CDR1 and CDR2: SQVTM and ANQGSEA. The CDR3 spans 12 residues. Trimming removed 4 bases at V and 1 base at J, with 8 bases between. The chain's CDR3 is CSVAWVSYEQYF. In nucleotides, the CDR3 is TGCAGCGTTGCTTGGGTTTCCTACGAGCAGTACTTC.

This clonotype was seen many times. The rearrangement uses TRBV6-1 and TRBJ2-4; D not resolved. Trimming cost V 6 bases and J 10 bases, with 13 bases left between them. The CDR3 sequence is 12 residues long. The V gene's germline CDR1 is MNHNS and CDR2 SASEGT. The CDR3 here is CASSPGPVIQYF. CDR3 nucleotide sequence: TGTGCCAGCAGCCCTGGACCCGTTATTCAGTACTTC.

This clonotype showed up many times. The V call is TRBV12-3 or TRBV12-4, the J call TRBJ2-7; TRBD2 might be the D (6 bases). The CDR3 totals 12 residues. The V end was cut by 8 bases, the J end by 3 bases, with 11 bases between. The CDR3 coding sequence is TGTGCCAGCCGCGGGGAGGACTACGAGCAGTACTTC. Protein sequence: CASRGEDYEQYF.

In its sample, this clonotype was seen many times. The chain joins TRBV12-3 or TRBV12-4 to TRBJ2-5; possibly TRBD1 for D (6 bases). Trimming removed 5 bases from V and 5 bases from J, with 9 bases in between. CDR3 length: 12 amino acids. CDR3 nucleotide sequence: TGTGCCAGCAGTGGACAGAGGGAGACCCAGTACTTC. Translating gives CASSGQRETQYF.

This clonotype occurred many times. V and J are TRBV2 and TRBJ2-2; D ambiguous. This CDR3 spans 15 amino acids. Per germline, CDR1 SNHLY and CDR2 FYNNEI. The V gene lost 3 bases and the J gene lost 2 bases, with 10 bases spanning the gap. CDR3 DNA: TGTGCCAGCAGTGAGTCCAGATCAAACACCGGGGAGCTGTTTTTT. It translates to CASSESRSNTGELFF.

The V gene is TRBV12-3 or TRBV12-4, the J gene TRBJ2-7, with TRBD2 matching over 10 bases. The ends lost 6 bases at V and 3 bases at J; junction bases unmatched: 5. The CDR3 loop spans 14 amino acids. CDR3 DNA: TGTGCCAGCAGGCCCGGGACTAGCGACTACGAGCAGTACTTC. It encodes CASRPGTSDYEQYF.

This clonotype showed up many times. The V call is TRBV7-9, the J call TRBJ2-4; D is perhaps TRBD2 (5 bases). Trimming stripped 1 base from V and 0 bases from J, with 10 bases between. The germline V gene has CDR1 SEHNR and CDR2 FQNEAQ (reference sequence). The CDR3 totals 16 residues. The CDR3 coding sequence is TGTGCCAGCAGCTTAGATGGACTGGTAGCCAAAAACATTCAGTACTTC. This encodes CASSLDGLVAKNIQYF. The complete variable domain, with remaining parts taken from reference TRBV7-9 and TRBJ2-4, reads DTGVSQNPRHKITKRGQNVTFRCDPISEHNRLYWYRQTLGQGPEFLTYFQNEAQLEKSRLLSDRFSAERPKGSFSTLEIQRTEQGDSAMYLCASSLDGLVAKNIQYFGAGTRLSVL.

J is TRBJ2-5 and V is TRBV27, with 11 bases identical to TRBD2. Germline V gene data show CDR1 as MNHEY and CDR2 as SMNVEV (reference sequence). The CDR3 totals 15 residues. V gave up 2 bases and J gave up 5 bases; unmatched junction bases: 4. Here the CDR3 reads CASSLVAGGRETQYF. The CDR3 region has the DNA TGTGCCAGCAGTTTAGTAGCGGGAGGGCGGGAGACCCAGTACTTC.

This clonotype was recorded at least ten times. The chain combines TRBV4-1 with TRBJ2-7, with 7 bases fitting TRBD1. The CDR3 is 18 residues long. Germline V lookup: CDR1 MGHRA, CDR2 YSYEKL. Unmatched junction bases numbered 21, after V lost 1 base and J lost 9 bases. The CDR3 spells CASSQGVIRTGRQKVQYF. The DNA of the CDR3 is TGCGCCAGCAGCCAAGGGGTAATCCGGACAGGCCGGCAGAAAGTGCAGTACTTC.

This clonotype was observed at least ten times. The rearrangement uses TRBV6-1 and TRBJ2-6; 7 bases are shared with TRBD2. The germline gives CDR1 MNHNS, CDR2 SASEGT. V lost 4 bases to trimming and J lost 0 bases; unmatched junction nucleotides: 3. The CDR3 is 16 residues long. The CDR3: CASSGGGGSGANVLTF. The CDR3 DNA sequence: TGTGCCAGCAGTGGGGGGGGGGGCTCTGGGGCCAACGTCCTGACTTTC.